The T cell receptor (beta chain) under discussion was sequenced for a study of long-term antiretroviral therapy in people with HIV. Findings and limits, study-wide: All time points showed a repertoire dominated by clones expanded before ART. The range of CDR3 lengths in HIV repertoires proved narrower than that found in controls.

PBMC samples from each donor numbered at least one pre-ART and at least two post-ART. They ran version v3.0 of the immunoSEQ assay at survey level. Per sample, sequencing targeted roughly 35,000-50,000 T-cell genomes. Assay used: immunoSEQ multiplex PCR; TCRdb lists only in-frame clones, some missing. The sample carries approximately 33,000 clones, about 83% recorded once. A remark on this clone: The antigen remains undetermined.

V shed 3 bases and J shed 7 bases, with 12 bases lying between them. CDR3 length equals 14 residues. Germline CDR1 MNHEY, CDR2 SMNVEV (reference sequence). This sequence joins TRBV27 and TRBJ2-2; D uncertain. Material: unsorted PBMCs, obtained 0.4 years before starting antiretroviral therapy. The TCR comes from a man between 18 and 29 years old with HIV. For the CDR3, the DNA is TGTGCCAGCAGTTTCTCAACGGCGGACGGGGAGCTGTTTTTT. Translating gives CASSFSTADGELFF.